A selection of T cell receptor beta chains follows, all from one sample in a study of control samples from healthy donors and cancer patients. Assay used: immunoSEQ multiplex PCR; TCRdb lists only in-frame clones, some missing. The sample holds 150,000 to 200,000 clones, roughly 90% seen once. Source material: blood. The receptors were gathered from a man under 40 in good health. Both conserved end residues are part of each CDR3. D genes are given only for firm matches. Size is stated for part of the rows, as once, few or many counts, or as a class when the clone is expanded.

V	D	J	size	DNA	CDR3
TRBV7-9	.	TRBJ1-5	.	TGTGCCAGCAGCTTAGAGGGGGGCGTCCAGCATTTT	CASSLEGGVQHF
TRBV5-1	TRBD1	TRBJ2-2	once	TGCGCCAGCAGCCAGGACAGGGGTTACACCGGGGAGCTGTTTTTT	CASSQDRGYTGELFF
TRBV7-9	.	TRBJ1-1	many	TGTGCCAGCAGCTTAGAACAGGGTGTATTAAGAGGCACTGAAGCTTTCTTT	CASSLEQGVLRGTEAFF
TRBV6-5	TRBD1	TRBJ1-6	.	TGTGCCAGCAGTTACAGGACAGGGGCTGGAAATTCACCCCTCCACTTT	CASSYRTGAGNSPLHF
TRBV27	TRBD2	TRBJ2-1	.	TGTGCCAGCAGTGGGGCTAGCGGGGGGGAGAATGAGCAGTTCTTC	CASSGASGGENEQFF
TRBV3-1/TRBV3-2	.	TRBJ2-5	.	TGTGCCAGCAGCCACCCGGATAGCCCAGGGAGAGAGACCCAGTACTTC	CASSHPDSPGRETQYF
TRBV7-2	.	TRBJ2-7	once	TGTGCCAGCAGCTTAGCGGGACTTCCCGAGCAGTACTTC	CASSLAGLPEQYF
TRBV18	.	TRBJ2-7	.	TGTGCCAGCTCACCGGGTGGCGGAACCTACGAGCAGTACTTC	CASSPGGGTYEQYF
TRBV5-1	TRBD1	TRBJ2-7	.	TGCGCCAGCAGCTTGGAGCCCGGGACAGGGATCCACGAGCAGTACTTC	CASSLEPGTGIHEQYF
TRBV7-2	.	TRBJ1-1	.	TGTGCCAGCAACGAGGGGAACACTGAAGCTTTCTTT	CASNEGNTEAFF
TRBV6-5	.	TRBJ2-2	.	TGTGCCAGCCTGGCGGCGGCCACCGGGGAGCTGTTTTTT	CASLAAATGELFF
TRBV7-9	TRBD2	TRBJ2-3	.	TGTGCCAGCAGCCAACTAGCGGGAGTAGAAGATACGCAGTATTTT	CASSQLAGVEDTQYF
TRBV6-1	.	TRBJ1-5	.	TGTGCCAGCAGTGAAGGTGCAGGAATACTTCAGCCCCAGCATTTT	CASSEGAGILQPQHF
TRBV6-5	.	TRBJ1-1	.	TGTGCCAGCAGTTGGCAGTTGGCGTCAAGTTGGGATGAAGCTTTCTTT	CASSWQLASSWDEAFF
TRBV15	TRBD1	TRBJ1-5	.	TGTGCCACCAGCAGAGAGGGTACAGGGGTCCAGCCCCAGCATTTT	CATSREGTGVQPQHF
TRBV5-6	.	TRBJ1-3	.	TGTGCCAGCAGCTCGGGTTCCGTCGGAAACACCATATATTTT	CASSSGSVGNTIYF
TRBV7-4	.	TRBJ2-3	.	TGTGCCAGCAGCTTAGTTCTGGCCAGGGGAACGGATACGCAGTATTTT	CASSLVLARGTDTQYF
TRBV15	.	TRBJ2-7	few	TGTGCCACCAGCAGAGAACTAACTAGCTACGAGCAGTACTTC	CATSRELTSYEQYF
TRBV5-1	.	TRBJ2-3	.	TGCGCCAGCAGCCGGAGGGGAGATGGCACAGATACGCAGTATTTT	CASSRRGDGTDTQYF
TRBV7-9	.	TRBJ2-3	.	TGTGCCAGCAGCCCGAAGAGAAGTGTAAACACAGATACGCAGTATTTT	CASSPKRSVNTDTQYF
TRBV27	.	TRBJ1-6	.	TGTGCCAGCAGTTTATCATTTGGCAGATTGAGTTCACCCCTCCACTTT	CASSLSFGRLSSPLHF
TRBV14	.	TRBJ1-5	.	TGTGCCAGCAGCCTCTTTGGGGATCGGCAGCCCCAGCATTTT	CASSLFGDRQPQHF
TRBV9	.	TRBJ1-5	once	TGTGCCAGCAGCGTAGGGCCCGCCCCGAATCAGCCCCAGCATTTT	CASSVGPAPNQPQHF
TRBV7-7	TRBD1	TRBJ2-5	.	TGTGCCAGCAGCTTAGCGGAGACAGGGGGCGTTGAGACCCAGTACTTC	CASSLAETGGVETQYF
TRBV2	TRBD1	TRBJ2-3	.	TGTGCCAGCAGTCGACAGGGGGCGCAAGTTAATACGCAGTATTTT	CASSRQGAQVNTQYF
TRBV7-9	.	TRBJ1-1	.	TGTGCCAGCACTGTCAGGGAAACTGAAGCTTTCTTT	CASTVRETEAFF
TRBV4-3	.	TRBJ2-2	.	TGCGCCAGCAGCCAAGATAGGAGGACAAAATCAACCGGGGAGCTGTTTTTT	CASSQDRRTKSTGELFF
TRBV4-1	.	TRBJ1-5	once	TGCGCCAGCAGCCAAGCACAGGGTCAGCCCCAGCATTTT	CASSQAQGQPQHF
TRBV2	TRBD2	TRBJ2-1	.	TGTGCCAGCAGAGGACTAGCGGGGAATAGTGAGCAGTTCTTC	CASRGLAGNSEQFF